The 12 T cell receptor beta chains below come from one sample, sequenced in a study of OX40 agonist ivuxolimab in advanced cancers. TCRdb's copy holds only in-frame clones and misses some; the assay was immunoSEQ multiplex PCR. The sample consists of about 60,000 clones, about 86% of them appearing once. This specimen consisted of CD4+ or CD8+ T cells sorted from blood, obtained in a trial of the OX40 agonist ivuxolimab. The receptors here all came from an adult with an advanced solid tumor such as melanoma, head and neck, liver or kidney cancer.

CDR3 sequence: CASASGDTQYF. The CDR3 coding sequence is TGTGCCTCAGCTTCCGGAGATACGCAGTATTTT. The gene calls are TRBV2 and TRBJ2-3; D is ambiguous. The CDR3 contains 11 residues. Germline loops: CDR1 SNHLY, CDR2 FYNNEI. The germline V and J ends were trimmed by 11 bases and 5 bases, with 11 bases remaining between them.

The chain joins TRBV27 to TRBJ1-4; the D is unclear. CDR1 and CDR2 (germline): MNHEY, SMNVEV (reference sequence). CDR3 length: 16 amino acids. V lost 3 bases, J lost 2 bases, and 13 bases lay in between. The CDR3 coding sequence is TGTGCCAGCAGTTTTGTTCCTCCGGATACTAATGAAAAACTGTTTTTT. Its translation is CASSFVPPDTNEKLFF.

The chain uses TRBV4-1 and TRBJ1-2; D remains unclear. CDR1 is MGHRA and CDR2 is YSYEKL in the germline V gene. V was trimmed by 1 base and J by 8 bases, leaving 14 bases between them. This CDR3 is 14 amino acids long. The CDR3 reads CASSQVLGQSGYTF. CDR3 coding DNA: TGCGCCAGCAGCCAAGTCCTCGGGCAGTCCGGCTACACCTTC.

The V call is TRBV19, the J call TRBJ1-1, with a tentative D call TRBD1 (6 bases). Trimming left V 5 bases short and J 4 bases short, with 17 bases between. CDR3 length: 15 residues. CDR1 is LNHDA, CDR2 SQIVND, per germline (reference sequence). The CDR3: CASSPSQGRVTEAFF. In DNA form, the CDR3 reads TGTGCCAGTAGTCCCTCACAGGGAAGAGTCACTGAAGCTTTCTTT. The variable domain in full, with the rest retrieved from reference TRBV19 and TRBJ1-1, is DGGITQSPKYLFRKEGQNVTLSCEQNLNHDAMYWYRQDPGQGLRLIYYSQIVNDFQKGDIAEGYSVSREKKESFPLTVTSAQKNPTAFYLCASSPSQGRVTEAFFGQGTRLTVV.

This rearrangement joins TRBV28 to TRBJ1-1; 7 bases match TRBD1. The CDR3 runs 14 residues. V gave up 6 bases and J gave up 1 base; unmatched junction bases: 5. CDR1 is MDHEN, CDR2 SYDVKM, per germline. CDR3 in amino acids: CASSRRDRNTEAFF. The CDR3 DNA reads as TGTGCCAGCAGCCGCCGGGACAGGAACACTGAAGCTTTCTTT.

The chain uses TRBV6-1 and TRBJ1-2; 7 bases line up with TRBD1. The trim removed 6 bases at V and 4 bases at J, leaving 8 bases unmatched. The germline V gene has CDR1 MNHNS and CDR2 SASEGT. This CDR3 has 14 amino acids. The CDR3 is CASSSQGSVYGYTF. Written as DNA, the CDR3 is TGTGCCAGCAGCTCACAGGGGAGCGTCTATGGCTACACCTTC.

V and J are TRBV6-5 and TRBJ2-6, with D possibly being TRBD1 (5 bases). The CDR3 totals 13 residues. CDR1 and CDR2 from the germline V gene are MNHEY and SVGAGI. Deletions cut 9 bases from V and 4 bases from J, with 10 bases between. For the CDR3, the DNA is TGTGCCAGTCAGGGTGCCGGGGCCAACGTCCTGACTTTC. Translated: CASQGAGANVLTF.

J is TRBJ1-1 and V is TRBV18; D possibly corresponds to TRBD1 (5 bases). CDR3 size: 18 residues. Germline V gives CDR1 KGHSH, CDR2 LQKENI. V shed 1 base and J shed 6 bases, with 24 bases lying between them. CDR3 in DNA: TGTGCCAGCTCACCACTCGGGGGGATTGGTACTTGGGCCGCTGAAGCTTTCTTT. It specifies CASSPLGGIGTWAAEAFF. Full variable domain (outside the CDR3, taken from reference TRBV18 and TRBJ1-1): NAGVMQNPRHLVRRRGQEARLRCSPMKGHSHVYWYRQLPEEGLKFMVYLQKENIIDESGMPKERFSAEFPKEGPSILRIQQVVRGDSAAYFCASSPLGGIGTWAAEAFFGQGTRLTVV.

The V call is TRBV6-6, the J call TRBJ1-5, with 7 bases lining up with TRBD1. Germline values: CDR1 MNHNY, CDR2 SVGAGI (reference sequence). The V and J ends lost 2 bases and 7 bases, in that order; junction bases with no gene match: 8. The CDR3 totals 15 residues. Written as DNA, the CDR3 is TGTGCCAGCAGTTACCGATTTACAGGGGAGCAGCCCCAGCATTTT. Residues: CASSYRFTGEQPQHF.

V gene TRBV25-1 combines with J gene TRBJ1-3; D gene unclear. Germline V gene sequence: CDR1 MGHDK, CDR2 SYGVNS. V was pared by 1 base and J by 0 bases, with 7 bases between. The CDR3 runs 15 residues. CDR3 nucleotides: TGTGCCAGCAGTGAATGGGCGAGCTCTGGAAACACCATATATTTT. Its translation is CASSEWASSGNTIYF.

The rearrangement links TRBV18 to TRBJ2-7, with 7 bases aligning to TRBD2. Germline V CDR1 and CDR2: KGHSH, LQKENI. Unmatched junction bases numbered 5, after V lost 4 bases and J lost 2 bases. The CDR3 runs to 14 residues. CDR3 sequence reads: CASSLGRVPYEQYF. CDR3 DNA sequence: TGTGCCAGCTCACTTGGGAGGGTTCCCTACGAGCAGTACTTC.

The chain is built from TRBV11-3 and TRBJ2-3, with TRBD2 identical over 8 bases. The CDR3 covers 18 residues. V lost 0 bases and J lost 2; bases outside the gene matches: 10. The germline V gene encodes CDR1 SGHNT and CDR2 YENEEA. CDR3 nucleotide sequence: TGTGCCAGCAGCTTAGATGGATCGGGGGGGATCACCACAGATACGCAGTATTTT. Translated: CASSLDGSGGITTDTQYF.